This T cell receptor (beta chain) comes out of a study of PD-1 blockade in classical Hodgkin lymphoma. Study results and limitations: Patients who responded completely had about the same baseline diversity as newly diagnosed patients.

Assay used: immunoSEQ multiplex PCR; TCRdb lists only in-frame clones, some missing. The sample shows about 76,000 clones, about nine tenths of them seen only once. Autologous stem cell transplantation was followed by relapse in every patient, and brentuximab vedotin exposure varied. This CDR3 is built from 16 residues. V was cut by 0 bases and J by 4 bases, with 16 bases left in between. Germline V CDR1 and CDR2: LGHNA, YSLEER. A word on this clone: Its antigen remains unidentified.

The chain couples TRBV4-3 to TRBJ2-7; maybe TRBD2 (5 bases). This TCR came from a human donor with classical Hodgkin lymphoma. The starting material was peripheral blood mononuclear cells (PBMCs), obtained at baseline. CDR3 DNA sequence: TGCGCCAGCAGCCAAGATGACGGGATAACCCGGTACGAGCAGTACTTC. Protein sequence: CASSQDDGITRYEQYF.